This TCR beta chain was retrieved from a study of blood T cells in healthy people across ages. Study outcomes and limitations: CMV status of donors was not determined, possibly confounding expanded clonotype changes. Long-lived donors carried more naive CD4+ cells and greater diversity than aged donors.

Germline V CDR1 and CDR2: SNHLY, FYNNEI. The CDR3 is 17 amino acids. Trimming pared 2 bases from V and 2 bases from J, leaving 17 bases between. As concerns this clonotype: What it recognizes is unknown.

A sample-barcoded 5' primer and a J-beta primer mix were used in a second PCR of about 7 to 12 cycles. All samples gave at least 2.5 million CDR3-containing paired-end reads. TCRdb redid the calling of the 5' RACE reads with MiXCR, one entry per CDR3 protein. The sample carries nearly 800,000 distinct CDR3 sequences, 56% recorded once. The chain couples TRBV2 to TRBJ2-3; a possible D gene is TRBD2 (5 bases). This sequence originates from a man aged 40-50 years in good health. The source material was blood. The CDR3 sequence is CASSERRRGLDTDTQYF. In nucleotides, the CDR3 is TGTGCCAGCAGTGAACGCCGTAGAGGGTTGGACACAGATACGCAGTATTTT.